The present TCR beta chain was sequenced within a study of blood T cells in healthy people across ages. This clonotype was seen a few times. Alongside a J-beta primer mix, a sample-barcoded 5' primer served in a second PCR lasting 7 to 11 cycles. In TCRdb, the 5' RACE reads were re-called with MiXCR into one record per CDR3 protein. In the table there are 750,000 to 950,000 distinct CDR3 sequences, about 27% of which are singletons. Peripheral blood was drawn, approximately 10 milliliters per donor. V was shortened by 0 bases and J by 10 bases, with 19 bases between the two germline ends. CDR3 size: 15 residues. The V gene's germline CDR1 is SGHRS and CDR2 YFSETQ. These same data were also listed under a study on T cells of mothers and their children. This second study notes: When the second PCR was run, its M1S primer added sample barcodes and 2-4 random nucleotides. Similar thymic selection effects on TCR recombination output appear in pairs, both related and unrelated.

The receptor comes from a woman aged 40 to 50 in good health. Sample: blood. The chain employs TRBV5-1 and TRBJ1-1, with a tentative D call TRBD1 (6 bases). DNA for the CDR3: TGCGCCAGCAGCTTGGGGGGAGTAAACAGGGCCGGAGCTTTCTTT. Protein sequence: CASSLGGVNRAGAFF.